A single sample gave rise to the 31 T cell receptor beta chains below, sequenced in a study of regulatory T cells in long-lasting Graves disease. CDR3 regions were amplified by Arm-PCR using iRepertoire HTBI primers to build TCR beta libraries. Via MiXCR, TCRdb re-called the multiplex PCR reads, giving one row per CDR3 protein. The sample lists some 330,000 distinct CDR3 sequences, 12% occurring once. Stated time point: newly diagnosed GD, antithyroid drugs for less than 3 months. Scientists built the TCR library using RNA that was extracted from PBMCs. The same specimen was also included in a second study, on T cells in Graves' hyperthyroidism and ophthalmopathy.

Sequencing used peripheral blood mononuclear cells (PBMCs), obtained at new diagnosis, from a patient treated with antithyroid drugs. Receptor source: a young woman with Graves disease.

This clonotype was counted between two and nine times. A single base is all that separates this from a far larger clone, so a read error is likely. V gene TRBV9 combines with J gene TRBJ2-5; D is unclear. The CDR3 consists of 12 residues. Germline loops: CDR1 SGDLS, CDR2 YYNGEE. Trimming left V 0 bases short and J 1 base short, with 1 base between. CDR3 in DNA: TGTGCCAGCAGCGTAGGCCAAGAGACCCAGTACTTC. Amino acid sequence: CASSVGQETQYF.

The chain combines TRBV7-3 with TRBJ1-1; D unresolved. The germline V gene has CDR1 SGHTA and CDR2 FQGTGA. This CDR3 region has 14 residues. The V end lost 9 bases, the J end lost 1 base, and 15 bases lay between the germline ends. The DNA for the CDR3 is TGTGCCAGTAGCCCAGCCCCAGCGAACACTGAAGCTTTCTTT. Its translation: CASSPAPANTEAFF.

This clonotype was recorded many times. CDR3 sequence: CSASLPGLAEDNEQFF. The DNA for the CDR3 is TGCAGTGCTAGTCTACCGGGACTAGCGGAGGACAATGAGCAGTTCTTC. The chain carries TRBV20-1 and TRBJ2-1; 11 bases agree with TRBD2. Per germline, CDR1 DFQATT and CDR2 SNEGSKA (reference sequence). The CDR3 spans 16 residues. Trimming cost V 3 bases and J 5 bases; bases outside gene matches: 9.

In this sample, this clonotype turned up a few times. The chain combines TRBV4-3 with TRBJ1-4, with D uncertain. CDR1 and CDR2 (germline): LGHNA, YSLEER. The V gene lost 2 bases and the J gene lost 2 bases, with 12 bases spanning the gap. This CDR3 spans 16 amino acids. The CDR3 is CASSQRFAKTNEKLFF. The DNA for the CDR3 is TGCGCCAGCAGCCAAAGGTTTGCGAAGACTAATGAAAAACTGTTTTTT.

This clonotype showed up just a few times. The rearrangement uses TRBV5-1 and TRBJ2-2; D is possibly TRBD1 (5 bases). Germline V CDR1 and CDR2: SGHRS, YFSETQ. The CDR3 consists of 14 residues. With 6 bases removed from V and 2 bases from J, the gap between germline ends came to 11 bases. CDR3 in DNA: TGCGCCAGCAATTGGGGCCGAAACACCGGGGAGCTGTTTTTT. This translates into CASNWGRNTGELFF.

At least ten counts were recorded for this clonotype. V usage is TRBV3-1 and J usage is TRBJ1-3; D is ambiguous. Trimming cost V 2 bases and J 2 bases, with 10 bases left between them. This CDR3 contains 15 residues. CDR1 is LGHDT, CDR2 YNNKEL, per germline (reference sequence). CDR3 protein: CASSQRPGPGNTIYF. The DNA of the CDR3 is TGTGCCAGCAGCCAACGGCCCGGGCCTGGAAACACCATATATTTT.

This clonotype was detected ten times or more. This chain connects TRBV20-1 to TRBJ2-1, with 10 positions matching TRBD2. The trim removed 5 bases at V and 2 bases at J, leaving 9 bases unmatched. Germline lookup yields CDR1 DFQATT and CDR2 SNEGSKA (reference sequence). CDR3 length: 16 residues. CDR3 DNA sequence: TGCAGTGCTTACCCATGGACTAGCGGAACCTACAATGAGCAGTTCTTC. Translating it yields CSAYPWTSGTYNEQFF.

CDR3 protein: CASSSTLSTDTQYF. CDR3 nucleotides: TGTGCCAGCAGTTCTACATTAAGCACAGATACGCAGTATTTT. V gene TRBV2 combines with J gene TRBJ2-3; D remains ambiguous. Between the trimmed V and J ends, which lost 5 bases and 0 bases, there was a span of 9 bases. The CDR3 contains 14 residues. Germline CDR1 SNHLY, CDR2 FYNNEI.

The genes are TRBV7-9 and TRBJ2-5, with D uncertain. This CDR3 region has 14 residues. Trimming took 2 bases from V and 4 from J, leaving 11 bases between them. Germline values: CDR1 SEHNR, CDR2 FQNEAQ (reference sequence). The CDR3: CASSLSAKRETQYF. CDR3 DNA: TGTGCCAGCAGCTTATCGGCGAAGCGAGAGACCCAGTACTTC.

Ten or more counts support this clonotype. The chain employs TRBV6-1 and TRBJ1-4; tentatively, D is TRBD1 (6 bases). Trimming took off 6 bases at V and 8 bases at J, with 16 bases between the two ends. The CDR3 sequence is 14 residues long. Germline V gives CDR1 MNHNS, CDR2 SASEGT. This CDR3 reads CASSRGWGREKLFF. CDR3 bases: TGTGCCAGCAGCCGCGGATGGGGGCGGGAAAAACTGTTTTTT.

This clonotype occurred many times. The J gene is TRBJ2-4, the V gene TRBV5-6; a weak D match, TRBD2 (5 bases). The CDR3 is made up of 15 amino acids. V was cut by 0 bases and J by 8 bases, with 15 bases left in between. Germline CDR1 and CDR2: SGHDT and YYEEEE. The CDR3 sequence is CASSLAGSGADIQYF. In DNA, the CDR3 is TGTGCCAGCAGCTTGGCGGGCAGCGGTGCGGACATTCAGTACTTC.

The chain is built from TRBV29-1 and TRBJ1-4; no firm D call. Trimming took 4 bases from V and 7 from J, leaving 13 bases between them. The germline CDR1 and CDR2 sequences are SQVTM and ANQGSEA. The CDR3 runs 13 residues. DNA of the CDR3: TGCAGCGTTGGGATATGGGGATCTGAAAAACTGTTTTTT. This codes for CSVGIWGSEKLFF. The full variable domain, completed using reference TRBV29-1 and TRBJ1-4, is SAVISQKPSRDICQRGTSLTIQCQVDSQVTMMFWYRQQPGQSLTLIATANQGSEATYESGFVIDKFPISRPNLTFSTLTVSNMSPEDSSIYLCSVGIWGSEKLFFGSGTQLSVL.

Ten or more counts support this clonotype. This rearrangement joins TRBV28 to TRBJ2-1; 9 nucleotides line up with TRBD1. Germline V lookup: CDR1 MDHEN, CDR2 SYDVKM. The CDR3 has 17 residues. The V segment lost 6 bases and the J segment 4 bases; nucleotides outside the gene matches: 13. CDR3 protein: CASSLPKRDRVYNEQFF. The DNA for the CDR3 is TGTGCCAGCAGCCTACCGAAGCGGGACAGGGTATACAATGAGCAGTTCTTC.

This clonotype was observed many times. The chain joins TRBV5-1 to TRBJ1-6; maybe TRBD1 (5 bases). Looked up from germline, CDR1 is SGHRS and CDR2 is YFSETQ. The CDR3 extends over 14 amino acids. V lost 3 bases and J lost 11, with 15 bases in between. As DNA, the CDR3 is TGCGCCAGCAGCTCCACAGGAGGAGAGACACCCCTCCACTTT. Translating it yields CASSSTGGETPLHF.

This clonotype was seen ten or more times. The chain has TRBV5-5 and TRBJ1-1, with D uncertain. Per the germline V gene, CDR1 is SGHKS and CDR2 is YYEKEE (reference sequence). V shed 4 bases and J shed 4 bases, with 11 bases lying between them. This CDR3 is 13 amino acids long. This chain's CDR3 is CASSLSPGTEAFF. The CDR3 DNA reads TGTGCCAGCAGCCTGAGTCCGGGCACTGAAGCTTTCTTT. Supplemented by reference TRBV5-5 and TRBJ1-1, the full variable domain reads DAGVTQSPTHLIKTRGQQVTLRCSPISGHKSVSWYQQVLGQGPQFIFQYYEKEERGRGNFPDRFSARQFPNYSSELNVNALLLGDSALYLCASSLSPGTEAFFGQGTRLTVV.

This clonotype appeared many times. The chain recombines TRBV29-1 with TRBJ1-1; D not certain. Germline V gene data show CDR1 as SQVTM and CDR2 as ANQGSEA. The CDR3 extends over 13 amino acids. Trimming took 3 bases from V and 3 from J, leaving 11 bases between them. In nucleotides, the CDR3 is TGCAGCGTTGACTATAGAGGTGACACTGAAGCTTTCTTT. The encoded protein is CSVDYRGDTEAFF.

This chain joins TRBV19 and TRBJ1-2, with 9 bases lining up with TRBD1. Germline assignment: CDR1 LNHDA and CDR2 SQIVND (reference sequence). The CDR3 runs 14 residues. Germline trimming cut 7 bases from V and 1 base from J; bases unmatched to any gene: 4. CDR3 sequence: CASTPDRGNYGYTF. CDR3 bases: TGTGCCAGTACCCCGGACAGGGGTAACTATGGCTACACCTTC.

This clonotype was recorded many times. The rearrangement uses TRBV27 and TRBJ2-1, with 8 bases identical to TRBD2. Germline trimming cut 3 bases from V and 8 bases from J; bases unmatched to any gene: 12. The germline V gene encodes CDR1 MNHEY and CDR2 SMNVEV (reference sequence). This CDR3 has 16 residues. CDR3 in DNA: TGTGCCAGCAGTTTTAGAACTAGCGGTAAAAAGCATGAGCAGTTCTTC. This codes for CASSFRTSGKKHEQFF.

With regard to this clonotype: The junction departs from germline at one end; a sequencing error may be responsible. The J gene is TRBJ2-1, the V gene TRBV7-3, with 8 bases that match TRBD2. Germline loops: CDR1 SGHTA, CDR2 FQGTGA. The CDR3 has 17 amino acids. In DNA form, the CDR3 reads TGTGCCAGCAGCCTAACCCCCCGGGGGGGCGAAACGAATGAGCAGTTCTTC. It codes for CASSLTPRGGETNEQFF.

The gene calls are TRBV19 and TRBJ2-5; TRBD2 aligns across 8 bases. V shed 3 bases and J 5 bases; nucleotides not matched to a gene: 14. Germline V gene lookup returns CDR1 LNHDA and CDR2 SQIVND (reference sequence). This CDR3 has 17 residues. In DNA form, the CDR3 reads TGTGCCAGTAGTATCGGGCTGGCGGGAGGTTATCCGGAGACCCAGTACTTC. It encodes CASSIGLAGGYPETQYF.

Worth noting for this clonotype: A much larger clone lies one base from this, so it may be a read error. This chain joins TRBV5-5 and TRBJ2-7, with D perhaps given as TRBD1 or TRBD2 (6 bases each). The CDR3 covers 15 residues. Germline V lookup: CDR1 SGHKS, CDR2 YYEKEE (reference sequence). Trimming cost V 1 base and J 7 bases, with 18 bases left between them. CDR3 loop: CASSLYRQGRNEQYF. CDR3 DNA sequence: TGTGCCAGCAGCTTGTATAGGCAGGGGAGGAATGAGCAGTACTTC.

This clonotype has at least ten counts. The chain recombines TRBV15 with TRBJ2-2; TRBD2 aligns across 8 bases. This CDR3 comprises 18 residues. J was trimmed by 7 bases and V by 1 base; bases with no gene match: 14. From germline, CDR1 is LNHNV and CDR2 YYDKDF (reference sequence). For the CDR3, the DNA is TGTGCCACCAGCAGAGTCTTGGAACGGGAGGGCCGTGACGGGGAGCTGTTTTTT. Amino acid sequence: CATSRVLEREGRDGELFF. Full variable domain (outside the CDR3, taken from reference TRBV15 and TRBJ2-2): DAMVIQNPRYQVTQFGKPVTLSCSQTLNHNVMYWYQQKSSQAPKLLFHYYDKDFNNEADTPDNFQSRRPNTSFCFLDIRSPGLGDTAMYLCATSRVLEREGRDGELFFGEGSRLTVL.

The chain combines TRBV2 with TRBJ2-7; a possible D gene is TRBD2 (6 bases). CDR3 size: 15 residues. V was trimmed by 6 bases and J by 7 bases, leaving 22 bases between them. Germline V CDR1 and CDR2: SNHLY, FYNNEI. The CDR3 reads CASRALAHVSGEQYV. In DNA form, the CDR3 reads TGTGCCAGCAGAGCCCTAGCGCACGTTTCGGGAGAGCAGTACGTC.

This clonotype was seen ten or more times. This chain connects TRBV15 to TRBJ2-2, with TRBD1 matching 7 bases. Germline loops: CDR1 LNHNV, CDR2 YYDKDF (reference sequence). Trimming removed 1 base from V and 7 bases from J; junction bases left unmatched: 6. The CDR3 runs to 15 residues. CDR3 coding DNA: TGTGCCACCAGCAGAGTTGGACAGGCGGGCGGGGAGCTGTTTTTT. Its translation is CATSRVGQAGGELFF.

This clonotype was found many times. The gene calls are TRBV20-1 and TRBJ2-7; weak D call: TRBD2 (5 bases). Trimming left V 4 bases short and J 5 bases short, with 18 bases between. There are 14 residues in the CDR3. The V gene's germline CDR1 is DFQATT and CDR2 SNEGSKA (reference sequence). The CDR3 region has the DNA TGCAGTGCTATAGCGCTCGGAGGTCGGGACGAGCAGTACTTC. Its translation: CSAIALGGRDEQYF.

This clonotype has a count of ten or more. Written as DNA, the CDR3 is TGTGCCAGCAGTTACATGGGTGCTAACTATGGCTACACCTTC. This encodes CASSYMGANYGYTF. The chain uses TRBV6-2 or TRBV6-3 and TRBJ1-2; unclear D gene. V lost 2 bases to trimming and J lost 0 bases, with 7 bases between them. This CDR3 is built from 14 residues. Germline V gene sequence: CDR1 MNHEY, CDR2 SVGEGT.

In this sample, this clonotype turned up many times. The chain's CDR3 is CASSLTDRTEAFF. As DNA, the CDR3 is TGTGCCAGCAGTCTAACAGATCGCACTGAAGCTTTCTTT. The chain couples TRBV6-1 to TRBJ1-1; no definite D call. Germline V CDR1 and CDR2: MNHNS, SASEGT. The CDR3 has 13 amino acids. V shed 5 bases and J shed 4 bases, with 11 bases lying between them.

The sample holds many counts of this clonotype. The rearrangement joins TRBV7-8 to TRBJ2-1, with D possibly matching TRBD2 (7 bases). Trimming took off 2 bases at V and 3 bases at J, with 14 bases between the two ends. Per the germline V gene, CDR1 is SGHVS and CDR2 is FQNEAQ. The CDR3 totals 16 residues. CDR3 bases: TGTGCCAGCAGCTTAAGTTCGGGGGGCCTCTACAATGAGCAGTTCTTC. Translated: CASSLSSGGLYNEQFF.

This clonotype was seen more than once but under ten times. Written as DNA, the CDR3 is TGTGCCAGCAGCTTTGGGACAGGGGGCCCTAACTATGGCTACACCTTC. Encoded protein: CASSFGTGGPNYGYTF. This chain uses TRBV7-9 with TRBJ1-2, with 12 positions matching TRBD1. Germline V gene lookup returns CDR1 SEHNR and CDR2 FQNEAQ (reference sequence). Unmatched junction bases numbered 2, after V lost 3 bases and J lost 0 bases. The CDR3 consists of 16 residues.

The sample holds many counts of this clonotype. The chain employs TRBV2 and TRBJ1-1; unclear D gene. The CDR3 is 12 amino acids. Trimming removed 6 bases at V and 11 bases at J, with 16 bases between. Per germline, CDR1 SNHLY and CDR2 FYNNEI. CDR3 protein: CASRIVGPGAFF. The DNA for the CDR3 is TGTGCCAGCAGGATCGTCGGGCCCGGGGCTTTCTTT.

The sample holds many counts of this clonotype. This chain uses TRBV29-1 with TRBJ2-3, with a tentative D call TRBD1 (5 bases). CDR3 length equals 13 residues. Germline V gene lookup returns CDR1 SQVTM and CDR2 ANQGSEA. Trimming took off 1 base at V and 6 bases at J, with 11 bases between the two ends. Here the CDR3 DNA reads TGCAGCGTTGAAGTGGGGTCAGGGGATACGCAGTATTTT. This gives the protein CSVEVGSGDTQYF.